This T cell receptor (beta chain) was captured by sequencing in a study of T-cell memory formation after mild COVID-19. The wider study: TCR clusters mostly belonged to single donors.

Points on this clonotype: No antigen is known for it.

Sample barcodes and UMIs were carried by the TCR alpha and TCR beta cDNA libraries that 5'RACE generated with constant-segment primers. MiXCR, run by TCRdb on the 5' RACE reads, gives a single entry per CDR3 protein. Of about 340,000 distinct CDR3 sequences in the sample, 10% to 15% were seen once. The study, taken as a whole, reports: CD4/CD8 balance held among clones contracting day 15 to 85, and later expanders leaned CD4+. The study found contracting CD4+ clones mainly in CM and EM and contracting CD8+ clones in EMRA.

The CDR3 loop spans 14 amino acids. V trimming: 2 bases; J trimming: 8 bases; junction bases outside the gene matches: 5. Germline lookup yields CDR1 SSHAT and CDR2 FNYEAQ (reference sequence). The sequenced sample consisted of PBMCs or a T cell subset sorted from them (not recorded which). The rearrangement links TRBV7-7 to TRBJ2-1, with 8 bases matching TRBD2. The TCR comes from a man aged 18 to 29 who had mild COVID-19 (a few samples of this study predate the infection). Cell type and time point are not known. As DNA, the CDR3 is TGTGCCAGCAGCTTACGGGGGGGCCTCGATGAGCAGTTCTTC. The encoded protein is CASSLRGGLDEQFF.